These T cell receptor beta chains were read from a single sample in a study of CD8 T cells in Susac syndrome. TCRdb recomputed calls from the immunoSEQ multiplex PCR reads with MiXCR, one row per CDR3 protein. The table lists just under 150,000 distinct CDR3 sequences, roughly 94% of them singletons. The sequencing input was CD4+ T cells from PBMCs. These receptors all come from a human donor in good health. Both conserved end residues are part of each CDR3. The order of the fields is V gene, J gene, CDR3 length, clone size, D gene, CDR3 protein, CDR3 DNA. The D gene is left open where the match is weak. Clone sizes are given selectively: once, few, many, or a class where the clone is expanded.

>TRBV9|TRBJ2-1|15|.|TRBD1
CASSRDRGHYNEQFF
TGTGCCAGCAGCAGGGACAGGGGGCATTACAATGAGCAGTTCTTC
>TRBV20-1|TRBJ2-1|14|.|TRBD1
CSARDWDRVNEQFF
TGCAGTGCTAGAGATTGGGACAGGGTCAATGAGCAGTTCTTC
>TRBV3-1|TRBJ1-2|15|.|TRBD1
CASSPEDRINYGYTF
TGTGCCAGCAGCCCGGAGGACAGGATAAACTATGGCTACACCTTC
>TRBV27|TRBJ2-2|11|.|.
CASSYIGELFF
TGTGCCAGCAGTTATATCGGGGAGCTGTTTTTT
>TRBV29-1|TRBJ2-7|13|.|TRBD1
CSVADRGRWEQYF
TGCAGCGTTGCTGACAGGGGGCGTTGGGAGCAGTACTTC
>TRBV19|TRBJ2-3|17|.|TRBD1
CASSKMPGQISTDTQYF
TGTGCCAGTAGTAAAATGCCGGGACAGATTAGCACAGATACGCAGTATTTT
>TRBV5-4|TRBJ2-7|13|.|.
CASSYRGRYEQYF
TGTGCCAGCAGTTATAGGGGCAGATACGAGCAGTACTTC
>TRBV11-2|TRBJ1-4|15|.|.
CASSSRTFSNEKLFF
TGTGCCAGCAGCTCAAGGACTTTCTCAAATGAAAAACTGTTTTTT
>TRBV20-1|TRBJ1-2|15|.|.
CSARSEKGDNHGYTF
TGCAGTGCTAGATCGGAAAAGGGGGACAACCATGGCTACACCTTC
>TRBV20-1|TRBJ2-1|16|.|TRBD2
CSARDLQAGGRNEQFF
TGCAGTGCTAGAGATCTCCAAGCGGGAGGGCGTAATGAGCAGTTCTTC
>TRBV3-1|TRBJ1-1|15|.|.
CASSRRSSMNTEAFF
TGTGCCAGCAGCCGCCGGTCAAGCATGAACACTGAAGCTTTCTTT
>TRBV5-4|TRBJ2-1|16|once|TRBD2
CASSHLRTSGRGEQFF
TGTGCCAGCAGCCATCTAAGGACTAGCGGGAGGGGTGAGCAGTTCTTC
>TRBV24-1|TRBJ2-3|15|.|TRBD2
CATSASGRLTDTQYF
TGTGCCACCAGTGCTAGCGGGAGGCTCACAGATACGCAGTATTTT
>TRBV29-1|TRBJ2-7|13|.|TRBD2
CSAGGSGSYEQYF
TGCAGCGCCGGGGGTAGCGGGAGTTACGAGCAGTACTTC
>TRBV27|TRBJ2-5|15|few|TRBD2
CASSLLAGMGETQYF
TGTGCCAGCAGCCTTTTAGCGGGAATGGGTGAGACCCAGTACTTC
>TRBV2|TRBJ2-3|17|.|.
CASSEARHGQNTDTQYF
TGTGCCAGCAGTGAAGCACGGCATGGACAGAACACAGATACGCAGTATTTT
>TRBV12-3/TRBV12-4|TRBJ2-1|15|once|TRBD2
CASSLSTSGRGLEFF
TGTGCCAGCAGTTTATCCACTAGCGGGAGAGGTTTGGAGTTCTTC
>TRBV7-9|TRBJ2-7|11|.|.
CASSPMYEQYF
TGTGCCAGCAGCCCCATGTACGAGCAGTACTTC
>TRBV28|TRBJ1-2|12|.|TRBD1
CASTGQAYGYTF
TGTGCCAGCACCGGACAGGCATATGGCTACACCTTC
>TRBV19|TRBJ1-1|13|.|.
CASSIKVNTEAFF
TGTGCCAGTAGTATCAAAGTAAACACTGAAGCTTTCTTT
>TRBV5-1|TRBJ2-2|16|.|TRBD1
CASTFAGQEYTGELFF
TGCGCCAGCACCTTTGCTGGACAGGAGTACACCGGGGAGCTGTTTTTT
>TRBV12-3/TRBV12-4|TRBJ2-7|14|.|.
CASSFSLASYEQYF
TGTGCCAGCAGTTTCAGTCTAGCGAGCTACGAGCAGTACTTC
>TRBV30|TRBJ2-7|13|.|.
CAWSLVGSYEQYF
TGTGCCTGGAGTTTGGTGGGGAGCTACGAGCAGTACTTC
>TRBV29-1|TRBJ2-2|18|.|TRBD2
CSAARGLAGERRTGELFF
TGCAGCGCTGCTCGGGGACTAGCGGGAGAAAGGCGTACCGGGGAGCTGTTTTTT
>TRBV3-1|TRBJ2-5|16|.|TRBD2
CASSLAPSGSWETQYF
TGTGCCAGCAGCCTAGCCCCTAGCGGGAGTTGGGAGACCCAGTACTTC
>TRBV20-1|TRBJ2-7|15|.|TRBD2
CSARDPLAGTYEQYF
TGCAGTGCTAGAGATCCACTAGCGGGGACCTACGAGCAGTACTTC
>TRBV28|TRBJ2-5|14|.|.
CASSLPGIQETQYF
TGTGCCAGCAGTTTACCGGGGATCCAAGAGACCCAGTACTTC
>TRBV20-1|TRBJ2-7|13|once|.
CSARGTPTYEQYF
TGCAGTGCTAGGGGGACACCAACCTACGAGCAGTACTTC
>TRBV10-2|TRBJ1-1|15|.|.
CASSEYSGMNTEAFF
TGCGCCAGCAGTGAGTATTCAGGGATGAACACTGAAGCTTTCTTT
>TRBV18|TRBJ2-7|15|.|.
CASSRDWQSRSEQYF
TGTGCCAGCTCTCGGGACTGGCAATCCCGTAGCGAGCAGTACTTC
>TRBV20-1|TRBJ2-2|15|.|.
CSARGGEHLTGELFF
TGCAGTGCTAGAGGAGGGGAACACCTCACCGGGGAGCTGTTTTTT
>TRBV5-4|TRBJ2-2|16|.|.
CASSLAGVSATGELFF
TGTGCCAGCAGCTTGGCCGGGGTTTCCGCCACCGGGGAGCTGTTTTTT
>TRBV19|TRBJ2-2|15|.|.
CASRYWSSNTGELFF
TGTGCCAGTAGGTACTGGTCTTCGAACACCGGGGAGCTGTTTTTT
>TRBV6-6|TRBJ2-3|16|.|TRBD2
CASSPTGLAGEDTQYF
TGTGCCAGCAGTCCAACCGGACTAGCGGGAGAAGATACGCAGTATTTT
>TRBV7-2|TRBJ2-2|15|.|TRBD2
CASRRAGTSRGELFF
TGTGCCAGCAGGCGGGCCGGGACTAGCAGGGGGGAGCTGTTTTTT
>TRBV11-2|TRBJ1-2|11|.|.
CASSFRYGYTF
TGTGCCAGCAGCTTCCGCTATGGCTACACCTTC
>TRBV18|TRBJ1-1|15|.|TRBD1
CASSPATGGYTEAFF
TGTGCCAGCTCACCGGCGACAGGGGGGTACACTGAAGCTTTCTTT
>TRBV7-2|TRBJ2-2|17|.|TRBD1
CASSLRRTGFSAGELFF
TGTGCCAGCAGCCTAAGGAGGACAGGGTTTTCGGCCGGGGAGCTGTTTTTT
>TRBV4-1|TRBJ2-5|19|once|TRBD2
CASSQDGPSGTGSQETQYF
TGCGCCAGCAGCCAAGATGGCCCTAGCGGGACGGGGAGCCAAGAGACCCAGTACTTC
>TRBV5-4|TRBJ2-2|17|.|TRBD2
CASSLAGSGANTGELFF
TGTGCCAGCAGCTTGGCCGGTAGCGGGGCGAACACCGGGGAGCTGTTTTTT
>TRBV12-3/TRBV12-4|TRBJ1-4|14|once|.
CASRIGSNNEKLFF
TGTGCCAGCAGGATCGGGTCGAATAATGAAAAACTGTTTTTT
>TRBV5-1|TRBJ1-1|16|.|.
CASSPVAGAMNTEAFF
TGCGCCAGCAGCCCGGTCGCAGGGGCAATGAACACTGAAGCTTTCTTT
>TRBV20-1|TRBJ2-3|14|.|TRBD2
CSVPKAGTTDTQYF
TGCAGTGTTCCCAAAGCGGGGACCACAGATACGCAGTATTTT
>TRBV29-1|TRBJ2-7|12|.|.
CSVGHNSYEQYF
TGCAGCGTAGGCCACAACAGTTACGAGCAGTACTTC
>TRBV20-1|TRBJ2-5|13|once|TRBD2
CSAYTSDQETQYF
TGCAGTGCTTACACTAGCGACCAAGAGACCCAGTACTTC
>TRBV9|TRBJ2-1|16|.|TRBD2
CASSVEGGRLYNEQFF
TGTGCCAGCAGCGTAGAAGGCGGGAGGCTTTACAATGAGCAGTTCTTC
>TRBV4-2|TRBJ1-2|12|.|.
CASSQVASGYTF
TGTGCCAGCAGCCAGGTTGCGTCTGGCTACACCTTC
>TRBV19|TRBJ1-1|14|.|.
CASSNPSPGTEAFF
TGTGCCAGTAGTAACCCCTCCCCTGGCACTGAAGCTTTCTTT
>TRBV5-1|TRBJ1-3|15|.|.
CASSLDRAGGNTIYF
TGCGCCAGCAGCTTGGACAGGGCAGGAGGAAACACCATATATTTT
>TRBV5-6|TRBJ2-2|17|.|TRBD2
CASSNPGLVGNTGELFF
TGTGCCAGCAGTAATCCCGGACTAGTAGGTAACACCGGGGAGCTGTTTTTT
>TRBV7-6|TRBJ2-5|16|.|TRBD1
CASSRRTGGFEETQYF
TGTGCCAGCAGCCGAAGGACAGGGGGCTTCGAAGAGACCCAGTACTTC
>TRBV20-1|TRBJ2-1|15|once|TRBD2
CSARGSGRGGLVQFF
TGCAGTGCTAGGGGCAGCGGGAGGGGTGGTTTAGTGCAGTTCTTC
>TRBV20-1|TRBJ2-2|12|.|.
CSTSRRGGELFF
TGCAGCACTTCACGTCGGGGCGGGGAGCTGTTTTTT
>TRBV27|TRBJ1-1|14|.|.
CASSRQTQNTEAFF
TGTGCCAGCAGTAGACAAACCCAGAACACTGAAGCTTTCTTT
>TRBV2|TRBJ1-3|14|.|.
CASSEVEPGNTIYF
TGTGCCAGCAGTGAGGTGGAACCTGGAAACACCATATATTTT